Presented here are 28 T cell receptor beta chains from one specimen sequenced in a study of CD8 T cells in Susac syndrome. RNA, at roughly 0.5 to 1 ug, was reverse transcribed with random hexamers. TCRdb used MiXCR to reprocess the immunoSEQ multiplex PCR reads, holding one entry per CDR3 protein. The top ten hold about 0.12% of the sample, which has approximately 200,000 distinct CDR3 sequences, more than 85% seen once. The sequenced sample consisted of CD8+ T cells from PBMCs. The receptors shown here come from a human donor with multiple sclerosis.

The chain employs TRBV12-2 and TRBJ2-3; TRBD2, the D gene given by the table, was not confirmed from the DNA. TRBV12-2 is a pseudogene. The CDR3 consists of 15 residues. In DNA, the CDR3 is TGTGCAAGTCGCTTAAGTAGCGGGAGGACAGATACGCAGTATTTT. Its translation is CASRLSSGRTDTQYF.

The V and J genes are TRBV3-1 and TRBJ2-5, with D unclear. CDR3 length: 15 residues. Germline V lookup: CDR1 LGHDT, CDR2 YNNKEL (reference sequence). Trimming removed 1 base from V and 5 bases from J, with 14 bases in between. DNA for the CDR3: TGTGCCAGCAGCCAAGTAGGCAGCTTGGGGGAGACCCAGTACTTC. Its translation is CASSQVGSLGETQYF.

This chain connects TRBV23-1 to TRBJ1-3; D uncertain. TRBV23-1 is known as an ORF, though its function is uncertain. The V gene lost 2 bases and the J gene lost 0 bases, with 14 bases spanning the gap. This CDR3 contains 17 residues. CDR3 nucleotides: TGCGCCAGCAGTCAAGAAAACACCAAACCCTCTGGAAACACCATATATTTT. This codes for CASSQENTKPSGNTIYF.

The chain combines TRBV30 with TRBJ2-7, with a weak D call TRBD1 (6 bases). The CDR3 sequence is 13 residues long. Trimming pared 3 bases from V and 2 bases from J, leaving 11 bases between. Germline loops: CDR1 GTSNPN, CDR2 SVGIG (reference sequence). CDR3 sequence (DNA): TGTGCCTGGAGCATACAGGGCCCCTACGAGCAGTACTTC. This sequence encodes CAWSIQGPYEQYF.

The chain combines TRBV13 with TRBJ2-7; 8 nucleotides agree with TRBD1. This CDR3 contains 15 residues. The V gene end was trimmed by 4 bases and the J gene end by 2 bases; junction bases not matched to a gene: 7. Germline V gene data show CDR1 as PRHDT and CDR2 as FYEKMQ (reference sequence). For the CDR3, the DNA is TGTGCCAGCAGCTCCCCCGGGACAGGCGCCTACGAGCAGTACTTC. It is translated as CASSSPGTGAYEQYF. Together with reference TRBV13 and TRBJ2-7, the CDR3 gives the full variable domain: AAGVIQSPRHLIKEKRETATLKCYPIPRHDTVYWYQQGPGQDPQFLISFYEKMQSDKGSIPDRFSAQQFSDYHSELNMSSLELGDSALYFCASSSPGTGAYEQYFGPGTRLTVT.

The V call is TRBV12-5, the J call TRBJ2-1; perhaps D is TRBD1 or TRBD2 (6 bases each). V was cut by 4 bases and J by 5 bases, with 15 bases left in between. The germline V gene has CDR1 LGHNT and CDR2 FRNRAP. This CDR3 is 15 amino acids long. The CDR3 spells CASGSPLGGNNEQFF. In nucleotides, the CDR3 is TGTGCTAGTGGTTCCCCGCTAGGGGGGAACAATGAGCAGTTCTTC.

The chain is built from TRBV7-8 and TRBJ2-3, with D hard to call. This CDR3 is 16 amino acids long. Trimming shortened V by 1 base and J by 3 bases, and 14 bases separated the two germline ends. CDR1 and CDR2 (germline): SGHVS, FQNEAQ. CDR3: CASSLEVWVGTDTQYF. DNA of the CDR3: TGTGCCAGCAGCTTAGAGGTCTGGGTCGGGACAGATACGCAGTATTTT.

The V call is TRBV5-6, the J call TRBJ2-6; D might be TRBD1 or TRBD2, each matching 5 bases. The germline V gene encodes CDR1 SGHDT and CDR2 YYEEEE. V was trimmed by 2 bases and J by 0 bases, leaving 12 bases between them. The CDR3 is 17 residues long. The CDR3 DNA is TGTGCCAGCAGCTTCCGGGACGCTCGCTCTGGGGCCAACGTCCTGACTTTC. Its protein is CASSFRDARSGANVLTF.

V is TRBV10-3 and J is TRBJ1-5; D is unresolved. Trimming took off 0 bases at V and 7 bases at J, with 10 bases between the two ends. CDR1 is ENHRY and CDR2 is SYGVKD in the germline V gene. This CDR3 is built from 14 residues. The CDR3 loop is CAISESMVRQPQHF. CDR3 sequence (DNA): TGTGCCATCAGTGAGTCGATGGTCCGACAGCCCCAGCATTTT.

V gene TRBV2 combines with J gene TRBJ1-4, with 7 bases that match TRBD1. CDR3 size: 14 residues. Unmatched junction bases numbered 6, after V lost 5 bases and J lost 6 bases. Germline CDR1 and CDR2: SNHLY and FYNNEI. The CDR3 nucleotides are TGTGCCAGCAGTAAACAGGGGACGGATGAAAAACTGTTTTTT. Its protein is CASSKQGTDEKLFF. Full variable domain (missing parts from reference TRBV2 and TRBJ1-4): EPEVTQTPSHQVTQMGQEVILRCVPISNHLYFYWYRQILGQKVEFLVSFYNNEISEKSEIFDDQFSVERPDGSNFTLKIRSTKLEDSAMYFCASSKQGTDEKLFFGSGTQLSVL.

The V call is TRBV12-3 or TRBV12-4, the J call TRBJ2-5; TRBD1 matches at 9 bases. CDR3 length: 14 amino acids. Germline trimming cut 5 bases from V and 5 bases from J; bases unmatched to any gene: 6. The CDR3: CASSPGQGGETQYF. DNA for the CDR3: TGTGCCAGCAGTCCGGGACAGGGCGGGGAGACCCAGTACTTC.

The chain couples TRBV20-1 to TRBJ2-2; D not certain. This CDR3 spans 12 amino acids. Germline values: CDR1 DFQATT, CDR2 SNEGSKA (reference sequence). Trimming stripped 6 bases from V and 1 base from J, with 6 bases between. The CDR3 region has the DNA TGCAGTGCCACTGAGAACACCGGGGAGCTGTTTTTT. This gives the protein CSATENTGELFF.

The genes are TRBV7-9 and TRBJ1-2; D remains unclear. Germline CDR1 SEHNR, CDR2 FQNEAQ (reference sequence). The CDR3 covers 14 residues. The V and J ends lost 0 bases and 4 bases respectively, with 9 bases between them. This CDR3 is CASSLAAGPYGYTF. The CDR3 nucleotides are TGTGCCAGCAGCTTAGCCGCAGGTCCCTATGGCTACACCTTC. Complete variable domain (other parts from reference TRBV7-9 and TRBJ1-2): DTGVSQNPRHKITKRGQNVTFRCDPISEHNRLYWYRQTLGQGPEFLTYFQNEAQLEKSRLLSDRFSAERPKGSFSTLEIQRTEQGDSAMYLCASSLAAGPYGYTFGSGTRLTVV.

The chain is built from TRBV6-5 and TRBJ2-7, with D uncertain. The CDR3 is 13 amino acids. CDR1 is MNHEY and CDR2 is SVGAGI in the germline V gene. V was cut by 6 bases and J by 7 bases, with 16 bases left in between. This chain's CDR3 is CASSRLNADEQYF. CDR3 nucleotide sequence: TGTGCCAGCAGCCGTTTAAACGCGGATGAGCAGTACTTC.

Only one count was recorded for this clonotype. The genes are TRBV9 and TRBJ2-1; 10 bases line up with TRBD2. The CDR3 sequence is 19 residues long. The germline V gene has CDR1 SGDLS and CDR2 YYNGEE. V dropped 0 bases and J dropped 5; count of bases not matched to a gene: 14. The CDR3 DNA reads as TGTGCCAGCAGCGTAGGAGGGCTAGCGGGAGTTTACCGTGACAATGAGCAGTTCTTC. The encoded protein is CASSVGGLAGVYRDNEQFF.

V usage is TRBV11-2 and J usage is TRBJ2-7; no definite D call. V shed 4 bases and J shed 4 bases, with 11 bases lying between them. This CDR3 contains 13 residues. The V gene's germline CDR1 is SGHAT and CDR2 FQNNGV. CDR3 nucleotide sequence: TGTGCCAGCAGCTCGAATCCTACATACGAGCAGTACTTC. Translated, it gives CASSSNPTYEQYF.

The chain combines TRBV14 with TRBJ2-2; a weak D match, TRBD1 (5 bases). Trimming took 1 base from V and 6 from J, leaving 9 bases between them. The germline V gene has CDR1 SGHDN and CDR2 FVKESK. CDR3 size: 14 residues. CDR3: CASSQVRGPGELFF. In DNA form, the CDR3 reads TGTGCCAGCAGCCAAGTAAGGGGTCCCGGGGAGCTGTTTTTT.

This chain joins TRBV7-9 and TRBJ1-1; maybe TRBD1 (6 bases). Trimming cost V 5 bases and J 4 bases, with 11 bases left between them. CDR1 and CDR2 from the germline V gene are SEHNR and FQNEAQ (reference sequence). This CDR3 region has 13 residues. CDR3 sequence: CASSATGITEAFF. In nucleotides, the CDR3 is TGTGCCAGCAGCGCAACAGGGATCACTGAAGCTTTCTTT.

The J gene is TRBJ2-3, the V gene TRBV3-1; D is ambiguous. Per the germline V gene, CDR1 is LGHDT and CDR2 is YNNKEL (reference sequence). The CDR3 runs 17 residues. Trimming removed 0 bases from V and 2 bases from J, with 15 bases in between. The DNA of the CDR3 is TGTGCCAGCAGCCAAGAAACGGAACAGTTGAACACAGATACGCAGTATTTT. Protein sequence: CASSQETEQLNTDTQYF.

The rearrangement links TRBV25-1 to TRBJ1-2, with no clear D. The germline CDR1 and CDR2 sequences are MGHDK and SYGVNS. The CDR3 length is 11 residues. Trimming pared 11 bases from V and 4 bases from J, leaving 11 bases between. CDR3 sequence reads: CAGIGVYGYTF. In DNA form, the CDR3 reads TGTGCCGGTATCGGGGTCTATGGCTACACCTTC.

This clonotype was counted once. The chain has TRBV7-9 and TRBJ2-3, with a weak D call TRBD2 (7 bases). This CDR3 spans 16 amino acids. The germline V gene encodes CDR1 SEHNR and CDR2 FQNEAQ (reference sequence). The germline V and J ends were trimmed by 3 bases and 2 bases, with 15 bases remaining between them. The CDR3 DNA sequence: TGTGCCAGCAGCTTTCGGGGGCGGGGGCCCACAGATACGCAGTATTTT. As protein: CASSFRGRGPTDTQYF.

This chain connects TRBV4-1 to TRBJ2-7; a possible D gene is TRBD1 (8 bases). This CDR3 is 16 amino acids long. CDR1 and CDR2 from the germline V gene are MGHRA and YSYEKL. V lost 2 bases and J lost 4, with 18 bases in between. The CDR3 here is CASSQPQGAGDYEQYF. For the CDR3, the DNA is TGCGCCAGCAGCCAACCCCAGGGGGCGGGGGATTACGAGCAGTACTTC.

V gene TRBV7-9 combines with J gene TRBJ2-3; TRBD2 aligns across 11 bases. The junction had 8 bases not matched to a gene; V was cut back by 4 bases and J by 2 bases. CDR3 length equals 17 residues. CDR1 and CDR2 (germline): SEHNR, FQNEAQ (reference sequence). CDR3: CASSSPTSGGLTDTQYF. The CDR3 nucleotides are TGTGCCAGCAGCTCCCCTACTAGCGGGGGACTCACAGATACGCAGTATTTT.

The V gene is TRBV29-1, the J gene TRBJ1-2; D is perhaps TRBD1 (6 bases). Germline CDR1 and CDR2: SQVTM and ANQGSEA. V lost 2 bases to trimming and J lost 7 bases, with 14 bases between them. This CDR3 region has 13 residues. CDR3 sequence reads: CSVEKETGRGYTF. CDR3 DNA sequence: TGCAGCGTTGAAAAGGAGACAGGTCGTGGCTACACCTTC.

The CDR3 nucleotides are TGTGCTAGTAACTTGGTAGAGGGGTTAGGGGGGATCGTCGAGACCCAGTACTTC. This gives the protein CASNLVEGLGGIVETQYF. The chain recombines TRBV12-5 with TRBJ2-5; tentatively, D is TRBD1 or TRBD2 (6 bases each). Trimming shortened V by 8 bases and J by 5 bases, and 30 bases separated the two germline ends. The CDR3 contains 18 residues. Germline lookup yields CDR1 LGHNT and CDR2 FRNRAP.

The gene calls are TRBV6-6 and TRBJ2-1, with TRBD2 as a possible D gene (5 bases). The V end lost 2 bases, the J end lost 7 bases, and 6 bases lay between the germline ends. The CDR3 covers 12 residues. In germline, CDR1 is MNHNY, CDR2 SVGAGI (reference sequence). In nucleotides, the CDR3 is TGTGCCAGCAGTTACGGGGAGAATGAGCAGTTCTTC. Translation: CASSYGENEQFF.

This chain uses TRBV9 with TRBJ2-1; D gene uncertain. CDR1 is SGDLS and CDR2 is YYNGEE in the germline V gene. V lost 3 bases to trimming and J lost 8 bases, with 12 bases between them. The CDR3 length is 13 residues. The CDR3 loop reads CASSAQGWDEQFF. In nucleotides, the CDR3 is TGTGCCAGCAGCGCCCAAGGGTGGGATGAGCAGTTCTTC.

The V and J genes are TRBV29-1 and TRBJ2-7; 11 positions agree with TRBD1. CDR1 is SQVTM, CDR2 ANQGSEA, per germline. V dropped 1 base and J dropped 2; count of bases not matched to a gene: 19. The CDR3 covers 20 residues. The CDR3: CSVEALPGTGGPPGAYEQYF. The CDR3 DNA follows: TGCAGCGTTGAAGCTCTTCCCGGGACAGGGGGGCCCCCAGGGGCCTACGAGCAGTACTTC.